The next 10 T cell receptor beta chains were all read from a single sample in a study of shared clonotypes between healthy human individuals. Measured with immunoSEQ multiplex PCR; TCRdb has only the in-frame clones, and not every one. The table lists about 2 million clones, 85% to 95% of them singletons. As defined, naive CD8 cells were CD45RO-negative and positively selected for CCR7, with terminally differentiated effector memory CD45RA+ cells excluded. The sequenced sample was naive CD8+ T cells sorted from blood. These receptor sequences come from a man between 18 and 35 years old in good health.

Points on this clone: Other DNA sequences from this sample encode an identical CDR3 as well. This chain uses TRBV29-1 with TRBJ2-1; 12 bases fit TRBD2. This CDR3 has 16 residues. Germline CDR1 reads SQVTM; CDR2 reads ANQGSEA. Germline trimming cut 3 bases from V and 0 bases from J; bases unmatched to any gene: 3. CDR3 DNA sequence: TGCAGCGTTGAGGGACTAGCGGGTAGCTCCTACAATGAGCAGTTCTTC. As protein: CSVEGLAGSSYNEQFF.

The rearrangement links TRBV30 to TRBJ2-7; TRBD2 matches 8 bases. The CDR3 consists of 13 residues. V trimming: 5 bases; J trimming: 4 bases; junction bases outside the gene matches: 7. Per germline, CDR1 GTSNPN and CDR2 SVGIG (reference sequence). The CDR3 reads CAWSGTSLYEQYF. The CDR3 DNA follows: TGTGCCTGGTCCGGGACTAGTTTATACGAGCAGTACTTC.

This clone was seen a single time. The chain carries TRBV9 and TRBJ2-3; 11 bases align to TRBD2. The ends lost 4 bases at V and 5 bases at J; junction bases unmatched: 9. The CDR3 is 16 amino acids. CDR1 and CDR2 from the germline V gene are SGDLS and YYNGEE. This CDR3 is CASSSSLAGGKDTQYF. Written as DNA, the CDR3 is TGTGCCAGCAGCTCCTCCCTAGCGGGGGGAAAAGATACGCAGTATTTT.

The rearrangement uses TRBV6-5 and TRBJ2-1, with 7 positions matching TRBD2. The CDR3 has 15 residues. Germline V gene data show CDR1 as MNHEY and CDR2 as SVGAGI. V lost 6 bases and J lost 4; bases outside the gene matches: 9. CDR3 sequence reads: CASSLRDYQYNEQFF. The CDR3 region has the DNA TGTGCCAGCAGCCTCCGGGACTACCAATACAATGAGCAGTTCTTC.

V usage is TRBV5-1 and J usage is TRBJ2-7, with a possible D match to TRBD1 (5 bases). This CDR3 contains 14 residues. V was shortened by 1 base and J by 4 bases, with 12 bases between the two germline ends. Germline V lookup: CDR1 SGHRS, CDR2 YFSETQ. CDR3 loop: CASSLSRAEYEQYF. CDR3 sequence (DNA): TGCGCCAGCAGCTTGAGCAGGGCTGAGTACGAGCAGTACTTC.

The CDR3 sequence: CASSQVYDRPEETQYF. The DNA for the CDR3 is TGCGCCAGCAGCCAAGTGTATGACAGGCCCGAAGAGACCCAGTACTTC. The chain is built from TRBV4-3 and TRBJ2-5; a weak D match, TRBD1 (6 bases). The germline gives CDR1 LGHNA, CDR2 YSLEER. V was pared by 1 base and J by 3 bases, with 15 bases between. This CDR3 is 16 amino acids long.

The chain couples TRBV25-1 to TRBJ2-7; D unresolved. This CDR3 comprises 11 residues. The ends were cut back, 2 bases at V and 9 bases at J, with 8 bases in the middle. Germline CDR1 and CDR2: MGHDK and SYGVNS. The CDR3 reads CASSESGVQYF. As DNA, the CDR3 is TGTGCCAGCAGTGAAAGTGGGGTGCAGTACTTC.

In this sample, this clone turned up once. The rearrangement uses TRBV11-3 and TRBJ2-2; D tentatively fits TRBD1 or TRBD2 (5 bases each). The CDR3 loop spans 13 amino acids. V was cut by 9 bases and J by 0 bases, with 8 bases left in between. Germline lookup yields CDR1 SGHNT and CDR2 YENEEA. The CDR3: CASRGANTGELFF. The CDR3 DNA reads as TGTGCCAGTAGGGGAGCGAACACCGGGGAGCTGTTTTTT.

This chain joins TRBV4-1 and TRBJ2-7; D possibly corresponds to TRBD1 (6 bases). Deletions cut 3 bases from V and 2 bases from J, with 11 bases between. In germline, CDR1 is MGHRA, CDR2 YSYEKL. This CDR3 is 14 amino acids long. The CDR3 nucleotides read TGCGCCAGCAGCCATAGGGACACCACCTACGAGCAGTACTTC. This codes for CASSHRDTTYEQYF.

This chain connects TRBV9 to TRBJ2-7; 7 bases are a match to TRBD2. CDR1 and CDR2 from the germline V gene are SGDLS and YYNGEE. The trim removed 2 bases at V and 2 bases at J, leaving 7 bases unmatched. The CDR3 covers 15 residues. CDR3 DNA: TGTGCCAGCAGCGTGGGAATCACTAGCGCCTACGAGCAGTACTTC. Protein: CASSVGITSAYEQYF. The full variable domain, with the rest looked up from reference TRBV9 and TRBJ2-7, is DSGVTQTPKHLITATGQRVTLRCSPRSGDLSVYWYQQSLDQGLQFLIQYYNGEERAKGNILERFSAQQFPDLHSELNLSSLELGDSALYFCASSVGITSAYEQYFGPGTRLTVT.